This TCR beta chain was sequenced during a study of CD8 T cells in Susac syndrome. When the RNA was reverse transcribed, random hexamers were used with an input of about 0.45 to 1 ug. Each CDR3 protein gets one entry after TCRdb re-called the immunoSEQ multiplex PCR reads with MiXCR. This table has 250,000 to 300,000 distinct CDR3 sequences, around 84% appearing once. Germline values: CDR1 SEHNR, CDR2 FQNEAQ (reference sequence). The V end lost 5 bases, the J end lost 10 bases, and 21 bases lay between the germline ends. The CDR3 loop spans 15 amino acids. Material: CD8+ T cells from PBMCs. The receptor was derived from a human donor with multiple sclerosis. This chain joins TRBV7-9 and TRBJ2-1; D ambiguous. The CDR3 is CASSPPGGDSREQFF. CDR3 nucleotides: TGTGCCAGCAGCCCCCCGGGCGGCGATTCAAGGGAGCAGTTCTTC.